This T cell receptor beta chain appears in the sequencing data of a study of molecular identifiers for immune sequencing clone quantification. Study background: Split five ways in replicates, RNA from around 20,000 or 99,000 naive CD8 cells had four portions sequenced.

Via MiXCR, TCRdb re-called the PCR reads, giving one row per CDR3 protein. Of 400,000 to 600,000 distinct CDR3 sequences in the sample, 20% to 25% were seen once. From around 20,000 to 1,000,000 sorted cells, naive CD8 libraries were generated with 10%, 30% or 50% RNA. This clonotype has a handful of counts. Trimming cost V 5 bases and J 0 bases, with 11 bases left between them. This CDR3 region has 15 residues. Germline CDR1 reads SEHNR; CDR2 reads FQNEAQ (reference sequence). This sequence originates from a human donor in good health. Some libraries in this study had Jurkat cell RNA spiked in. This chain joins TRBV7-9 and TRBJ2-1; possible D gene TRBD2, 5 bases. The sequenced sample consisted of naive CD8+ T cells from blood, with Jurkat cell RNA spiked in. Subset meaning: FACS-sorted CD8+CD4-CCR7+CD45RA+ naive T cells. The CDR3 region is CASSPGSASYNEQFF. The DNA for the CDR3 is TGTGCCAGCAGCCCAGGTAGCGCCTCCTACAATGAGCAGTTCTTC. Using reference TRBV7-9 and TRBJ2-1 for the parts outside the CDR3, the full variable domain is DTGVSQNPRHKITKRGQNVTFRCDPISEHNRLYWYRQTLGQGPEFLTYFQNEAQLEKSRLLSDRFSAERPKGSFSTLEIQRTEQGDSAMYLCASSPGSASYNEQFFGPGTRLTVL.